These 3 T cell receptor beta chains were all obtained from the same sample, sequenced in a study of blood T cell repertoires in COVID-19. Only in-frame clones appear in the TCRdb table, and some are missing; sequencing was by immunoSEQ multiplex PCR. The sample carries around 220,000 clones, 79% recorded once. Material for sequencing was peripheral blood. These receptors were taken from a middle-aged woman with active or convalescent COVID-19.

The chain joins TRBV10-2 to TRBJ1-4; 8 bases map to TRBD1. The V gene's germline CDR1 is WSHSY and CDR2 SAAADI. After removal of 2 bases from V and 9 bases from J, the junction contained 8 bases not matched to a gene. This CDR3 has 15 residues. CDR3 nucleotides: TGCGCCAGCAGTGAGATAGCAGGGGGCATCCAAAAACTGTTTTTT. Translated, it gives CASSEIAGGIQKLFF.

This clone has at least ten counts. The chain couples TRBV7-2 to TRBJ1-2; the D gene is possibly TRBD1 (6 bases). Germline lookup yields CDR1 SGHTA and CDR2 FQGNSA. The germline V and J ends were trimmed by 2 bases and 3 bases, with 19 bases remaining between them. The CDR3 length is 17 residues. The CDR3 spells CASSLTDRFIPYYGYTF. The CDR3 DNA follows: TGTGCCAGCAGCTTAACGGACAGATTCATCCCTTACTATGGCTACACCTTC.

The genes are TRBV27 and TRBJ2-2; TRBD2 matches at 8 bases. CDR3 size: 15 residues. Trimming at V came to 7 bases and at J to 4 bases, leaving 8 bases not matched to a gene. Germline V gives CDR1 MNHEY, CDR2 SMNVEV (reference sequence). The CDR3 region has the DNA TGTGCCAGCATAGATCGGGGGGGCCTCACCGGGGAGCTGTTTTTT. As protein: CASIDRGGLTGELFF.